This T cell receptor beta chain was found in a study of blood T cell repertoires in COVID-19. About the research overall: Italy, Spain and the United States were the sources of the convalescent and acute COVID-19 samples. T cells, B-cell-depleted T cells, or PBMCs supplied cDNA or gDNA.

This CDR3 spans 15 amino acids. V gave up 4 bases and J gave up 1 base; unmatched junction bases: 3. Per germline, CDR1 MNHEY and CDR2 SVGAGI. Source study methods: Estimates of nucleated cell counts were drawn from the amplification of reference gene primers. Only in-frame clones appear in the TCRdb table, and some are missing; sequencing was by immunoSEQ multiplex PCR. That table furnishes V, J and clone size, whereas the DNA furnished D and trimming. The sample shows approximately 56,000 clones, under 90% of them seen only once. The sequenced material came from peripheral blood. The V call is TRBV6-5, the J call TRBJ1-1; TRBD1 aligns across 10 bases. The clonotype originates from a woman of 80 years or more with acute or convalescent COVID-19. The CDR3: CASSSTGGANTEAFF. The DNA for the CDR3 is TGTGCCAGCAGTTCGACAGGGGGCGCGAACACTGAAGCTTTCTTT.